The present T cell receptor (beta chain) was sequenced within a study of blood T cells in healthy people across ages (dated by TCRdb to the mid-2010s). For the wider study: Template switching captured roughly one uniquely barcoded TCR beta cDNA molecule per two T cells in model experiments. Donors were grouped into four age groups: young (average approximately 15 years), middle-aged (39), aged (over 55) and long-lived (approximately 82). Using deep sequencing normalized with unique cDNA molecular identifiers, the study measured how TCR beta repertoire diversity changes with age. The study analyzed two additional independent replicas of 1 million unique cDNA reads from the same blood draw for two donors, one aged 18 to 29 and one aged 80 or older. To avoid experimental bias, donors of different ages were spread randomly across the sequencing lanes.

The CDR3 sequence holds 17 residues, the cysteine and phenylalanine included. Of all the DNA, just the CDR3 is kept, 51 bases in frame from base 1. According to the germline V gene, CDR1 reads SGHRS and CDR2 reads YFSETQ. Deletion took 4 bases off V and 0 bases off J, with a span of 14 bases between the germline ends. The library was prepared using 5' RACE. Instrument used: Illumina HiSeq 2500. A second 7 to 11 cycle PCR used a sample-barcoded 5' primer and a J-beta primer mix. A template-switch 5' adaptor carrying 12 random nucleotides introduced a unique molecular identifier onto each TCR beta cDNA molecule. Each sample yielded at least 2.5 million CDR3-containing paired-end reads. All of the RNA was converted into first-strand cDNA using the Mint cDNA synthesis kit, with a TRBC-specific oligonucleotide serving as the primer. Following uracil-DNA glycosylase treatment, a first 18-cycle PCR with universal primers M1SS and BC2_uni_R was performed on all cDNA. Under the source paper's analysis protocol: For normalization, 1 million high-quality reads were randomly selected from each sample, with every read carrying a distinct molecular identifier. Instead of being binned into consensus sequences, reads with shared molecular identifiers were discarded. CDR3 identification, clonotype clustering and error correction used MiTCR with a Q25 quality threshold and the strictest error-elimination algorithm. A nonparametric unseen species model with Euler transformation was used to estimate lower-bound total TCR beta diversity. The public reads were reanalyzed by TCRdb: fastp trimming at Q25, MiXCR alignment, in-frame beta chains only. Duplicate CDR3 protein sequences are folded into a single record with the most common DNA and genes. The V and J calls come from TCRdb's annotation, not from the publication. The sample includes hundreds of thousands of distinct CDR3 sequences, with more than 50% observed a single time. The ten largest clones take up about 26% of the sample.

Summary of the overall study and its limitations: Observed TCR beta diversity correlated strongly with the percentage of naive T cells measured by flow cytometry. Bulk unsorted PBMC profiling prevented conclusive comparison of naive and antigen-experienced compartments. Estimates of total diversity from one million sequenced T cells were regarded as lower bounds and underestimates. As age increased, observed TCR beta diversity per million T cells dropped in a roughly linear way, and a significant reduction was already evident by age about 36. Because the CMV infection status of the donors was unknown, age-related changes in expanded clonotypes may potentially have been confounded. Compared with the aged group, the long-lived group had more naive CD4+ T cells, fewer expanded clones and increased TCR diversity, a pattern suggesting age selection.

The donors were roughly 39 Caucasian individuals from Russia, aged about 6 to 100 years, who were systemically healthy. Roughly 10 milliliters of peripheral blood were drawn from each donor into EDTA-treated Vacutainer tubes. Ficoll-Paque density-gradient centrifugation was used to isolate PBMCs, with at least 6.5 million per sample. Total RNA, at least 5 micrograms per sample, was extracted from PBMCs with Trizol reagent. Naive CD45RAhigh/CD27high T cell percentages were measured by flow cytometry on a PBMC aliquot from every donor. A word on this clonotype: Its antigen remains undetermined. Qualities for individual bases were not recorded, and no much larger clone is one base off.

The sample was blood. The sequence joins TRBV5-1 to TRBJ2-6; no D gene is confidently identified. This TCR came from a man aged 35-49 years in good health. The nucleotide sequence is TGCGCCAGCAGCAAGAACCTCAGAGCCTCTGGGGCCAACGTCCTGACTTTC. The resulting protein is CASSKNLRASGANVLTF.